This TCR beta chain emerged from a study of blood T cell repertoires in COVID-19. Study in general: T cells, B-cell-depleted T cells, or PBMCs provided the cDNA or gDNA that served as material.

Individuals aged roughly 18 to 95 years were recruited from about two dozen US areas. Up to 2 weeks before entering the study, exposed participants had met a COVID-19 case. The ends were cut back, 0 bases at V and 0 bases at J, with 11 bases in the middle. The germline V gene encodes CDR1 LNHNV and CDR2 YYDKDF (reference sequence). This CDR3 has 17 residues. Using immunoSEQ multiplex PCR, the repertoire was profiled, and TCRdb retains in-frame clones only, with some absent. The table lists over 350,000 clones, approximately 90% of them singletons. Sequencing was done on a sample of PBMCs or T cells enriched from blood (not recorded which). V is TRBV15 and J is TRBJ1-4; D is unclear. The sequence was collected from a woman aged 40 to 55 who had been exposed to COVID-19. The CDR3 DNA reads as TGTGCCACCAGCAGAGATCTACAACGGGCAACTAATGAAAAACTGTTTTTT. It is translated as CATSRDLQRATNEKLFF.